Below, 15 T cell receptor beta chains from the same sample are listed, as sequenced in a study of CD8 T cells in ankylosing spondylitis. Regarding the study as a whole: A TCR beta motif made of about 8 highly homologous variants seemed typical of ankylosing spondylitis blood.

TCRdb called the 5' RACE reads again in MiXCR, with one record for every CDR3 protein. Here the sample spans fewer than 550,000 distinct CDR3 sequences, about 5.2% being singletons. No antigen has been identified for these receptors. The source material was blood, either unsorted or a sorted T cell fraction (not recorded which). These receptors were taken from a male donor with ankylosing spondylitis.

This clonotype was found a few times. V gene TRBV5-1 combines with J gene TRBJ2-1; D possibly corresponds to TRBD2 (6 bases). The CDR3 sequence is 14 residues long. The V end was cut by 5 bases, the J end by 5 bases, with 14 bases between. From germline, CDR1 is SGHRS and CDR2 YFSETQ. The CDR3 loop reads CASRPGLRDNEQFF. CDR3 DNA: TGCGCCAGCAGGCCGGGACTTAGAGACAATGAGCAGTTCTTC. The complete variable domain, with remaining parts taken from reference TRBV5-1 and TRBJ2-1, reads KAGVTQTPRYLIKTRGQQVTLSCSPISGHRSVSWYQQTPGQGLQFLFEYFSETQRNKGNFPGRFSGRQFSNSRSEMNVSTLELGDSALYLCASRPGLRDNEQFFGPGTRLTVL.

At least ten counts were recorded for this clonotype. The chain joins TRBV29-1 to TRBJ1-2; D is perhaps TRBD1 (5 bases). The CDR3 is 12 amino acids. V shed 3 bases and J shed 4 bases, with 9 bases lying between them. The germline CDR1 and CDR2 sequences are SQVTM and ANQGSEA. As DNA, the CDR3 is TGCAGCGTTGATGGGGGGATCTATGGCTACACCTTC. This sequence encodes CSVDGGIYGYTF.

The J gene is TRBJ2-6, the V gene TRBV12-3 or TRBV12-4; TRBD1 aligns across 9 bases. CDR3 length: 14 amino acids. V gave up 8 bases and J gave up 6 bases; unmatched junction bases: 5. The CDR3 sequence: CASGRQGVANVLTF. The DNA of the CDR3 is TGTGCCAGCGGCCGACAGGGGGTGGCCAACGTCCTGACTTTC.

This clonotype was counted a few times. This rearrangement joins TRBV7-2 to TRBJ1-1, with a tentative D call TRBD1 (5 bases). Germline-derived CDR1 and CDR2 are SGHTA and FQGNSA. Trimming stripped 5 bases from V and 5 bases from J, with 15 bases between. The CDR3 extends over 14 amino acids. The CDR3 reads CASSPWGGRTEAFF. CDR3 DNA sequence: TGTGCCAGCAGCCCGTGGGGGGGTAGAACTGAAGCTTTCTTT.

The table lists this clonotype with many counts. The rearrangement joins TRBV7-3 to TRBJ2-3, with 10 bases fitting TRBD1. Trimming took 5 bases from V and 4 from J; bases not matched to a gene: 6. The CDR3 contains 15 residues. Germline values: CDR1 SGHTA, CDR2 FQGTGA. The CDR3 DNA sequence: TGTGCCAGCAGCGTGACAGGGGGCTATGCAGATACGCAGTATTTT. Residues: CASSVTGGYADTQYF.

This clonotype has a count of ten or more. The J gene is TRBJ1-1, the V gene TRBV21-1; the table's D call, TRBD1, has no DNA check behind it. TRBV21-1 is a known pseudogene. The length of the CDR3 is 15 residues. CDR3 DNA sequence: TGTGCCAGCAGGAGGGACAGACGTATGAACACTGAAGCTTTCTTT. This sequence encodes CASRRDRRMNTEAFF.

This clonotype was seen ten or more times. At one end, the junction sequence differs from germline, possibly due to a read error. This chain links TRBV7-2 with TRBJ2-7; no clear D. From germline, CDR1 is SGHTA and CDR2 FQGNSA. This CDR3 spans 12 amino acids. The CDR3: CASSLWGYEQYF. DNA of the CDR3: TGCGCCAGCAGCTTGTGGGGTTACGAGCAGTACTTC.

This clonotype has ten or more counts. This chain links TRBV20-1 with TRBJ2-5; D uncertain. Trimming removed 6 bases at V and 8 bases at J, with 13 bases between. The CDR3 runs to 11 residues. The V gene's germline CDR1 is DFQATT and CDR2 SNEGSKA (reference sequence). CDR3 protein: CSAPGVATQYF. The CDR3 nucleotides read TGCAGTGCCCCTGGGGTGGCCACCCAGTACTTC.

The CDR3 protein is CASSHGLADAYEQYF. In nucleotides, the CDR3 is TGCGCCAGCAGCCACGGACTAGCCGATGCATACGAGCAGTACTTC. The gene calls are TRBV4-3 and TRBJ2-7; TRBD2 matches 8 bases. J gave up 4 bases and V 3 bases, and 8 bases lay outside the gene matches. This CDR3 is 15 amino acids long. From germline, CDR1 is LGHNA and CDR2 YSLEER.

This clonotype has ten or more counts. The CDR3 reads CASSLDGNYNEQFF. DNA of the CDR3: TGTGCCAGCAGCTTAGACGGGAATTACAATGAGCAGTTCTTC. The chain couples TRBV7-8 to TRBJ2-1, with a tentative D call TRBD2 (5 bases). The germline V gene encodes CDR1 SGHVS and CDR2 FQNEAQ. With 1 base removed from V and 4 bases from J, the gap between germline ends came to 8 bases. The CDR3 consists of 14 residues.

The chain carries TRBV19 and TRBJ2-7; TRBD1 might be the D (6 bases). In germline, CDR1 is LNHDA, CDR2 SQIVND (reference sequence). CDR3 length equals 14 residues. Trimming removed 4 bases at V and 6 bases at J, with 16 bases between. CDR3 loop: CASSTQTGLSEQYF. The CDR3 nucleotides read TGTGCCAGTAGTACTCAGACAGGACTCTCCGAGCAGTACTTC.

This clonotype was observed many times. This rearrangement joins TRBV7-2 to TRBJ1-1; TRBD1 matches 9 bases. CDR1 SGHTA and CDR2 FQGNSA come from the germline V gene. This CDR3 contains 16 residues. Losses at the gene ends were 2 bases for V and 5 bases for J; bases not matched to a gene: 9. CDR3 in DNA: TGTGCCAGCAGCTTAAGGTTAGGACAGGGGAGGACTGAAGCTTTCTTT. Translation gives CASSLRLGQGRTEAFF.

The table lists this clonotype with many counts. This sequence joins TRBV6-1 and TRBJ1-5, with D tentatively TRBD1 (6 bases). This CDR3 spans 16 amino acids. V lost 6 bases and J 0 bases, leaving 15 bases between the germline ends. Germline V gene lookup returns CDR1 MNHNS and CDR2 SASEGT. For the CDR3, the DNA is TGTGCCAGCAGATCCAGGGGCGTGGATAGCAATCAGCCCCAGCATTTT. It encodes CASRSRGVDSNQPQHF.

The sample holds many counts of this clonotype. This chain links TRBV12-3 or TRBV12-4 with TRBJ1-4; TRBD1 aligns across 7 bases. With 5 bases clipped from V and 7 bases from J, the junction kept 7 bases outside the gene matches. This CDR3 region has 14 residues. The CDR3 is CASSIRQGGEKLFF. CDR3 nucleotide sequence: TGTGCCAGCAGTATACGACAGGGTGGTGAAAAACTGTTTTTT.

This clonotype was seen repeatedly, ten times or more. Here the CDR3 reads CASSLVMGAEQFF. In DNA, the CDR3 is TGCGCCAGCAGCTTGGTTATGGGGGCCGAGCAGTTCTTC. The chain recombines TRBV5-1 with TRBJ2-1, with a tentative D call TRBD1 (6 bases). This CDR3 region has 13 residues. CDR1 is SGHRS, CDR2 YFSETQ, per germline. V was trimmed by 0 bases and J by 10 bases, leaving 11 bases between them.